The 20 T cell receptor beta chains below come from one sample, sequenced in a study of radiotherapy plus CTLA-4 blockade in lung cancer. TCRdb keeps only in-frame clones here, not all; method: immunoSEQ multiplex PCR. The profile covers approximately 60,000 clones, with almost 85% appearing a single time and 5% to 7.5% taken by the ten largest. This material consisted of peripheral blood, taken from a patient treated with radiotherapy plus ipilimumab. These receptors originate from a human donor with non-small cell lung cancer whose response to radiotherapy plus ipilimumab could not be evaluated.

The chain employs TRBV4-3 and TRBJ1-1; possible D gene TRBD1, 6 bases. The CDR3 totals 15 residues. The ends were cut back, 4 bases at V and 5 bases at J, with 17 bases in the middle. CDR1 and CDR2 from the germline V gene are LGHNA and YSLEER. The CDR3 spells CASSRAGSGTTEAFF. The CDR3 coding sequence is TGCGCCAGCAGCCGCGCAGGAAGTGGGACAACTGAAGCTTTCTTT.

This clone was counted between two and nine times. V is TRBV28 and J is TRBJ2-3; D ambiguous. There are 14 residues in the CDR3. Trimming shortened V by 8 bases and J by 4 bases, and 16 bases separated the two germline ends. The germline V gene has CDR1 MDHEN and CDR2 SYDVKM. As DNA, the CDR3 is TGTGCCAGCCCGGGTGACCGACGGGCAGATACGCAGTATTTT. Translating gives CASPGDRRADTQYF.

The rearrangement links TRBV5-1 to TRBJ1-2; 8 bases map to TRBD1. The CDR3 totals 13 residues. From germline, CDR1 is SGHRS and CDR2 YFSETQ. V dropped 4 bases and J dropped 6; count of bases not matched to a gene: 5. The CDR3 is CASSRTTGDGYTF. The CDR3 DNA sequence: TGCGCCAGCAGCCGGACGACAGGGGATGGCTACACCTTC.

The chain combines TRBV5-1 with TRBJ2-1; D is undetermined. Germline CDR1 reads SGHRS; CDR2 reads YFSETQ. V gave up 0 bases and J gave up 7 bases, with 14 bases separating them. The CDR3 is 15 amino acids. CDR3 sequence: CASSLASRFLNEQFF. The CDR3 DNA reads TGCGCCAGCAGCTTGGCTAGTAGGTTCTTGAATGAGCAGTTCTTC.

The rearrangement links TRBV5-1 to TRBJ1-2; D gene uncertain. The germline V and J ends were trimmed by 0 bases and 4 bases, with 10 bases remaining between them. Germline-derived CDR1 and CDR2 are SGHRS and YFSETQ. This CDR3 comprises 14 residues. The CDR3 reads CASSLVSEGYGYTF. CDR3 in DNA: TGCGCCAGCAGCTTGGTGTCAGAGGGCTATGGCTACACCTTC. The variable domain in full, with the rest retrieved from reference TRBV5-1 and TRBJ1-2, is KAGVTQTPRYLIKTRGQQVTLSCSPISGHRSVSWYQQTPGQGLQFLFEYFSETQRNKGNFPGRFSGRQFSNSRSEMNVSTLELGDSALYLCASSLVSEGYGYTFGSGTRLTVV.

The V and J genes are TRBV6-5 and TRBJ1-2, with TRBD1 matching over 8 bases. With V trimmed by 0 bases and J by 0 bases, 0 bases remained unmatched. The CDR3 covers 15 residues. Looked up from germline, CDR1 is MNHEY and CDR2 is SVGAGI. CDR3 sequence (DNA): TGTGCCAGCAGTTACTCGACAGGGGCTAACTATGGCTACACCTTC. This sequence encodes CASSYSTGANYGYTF.

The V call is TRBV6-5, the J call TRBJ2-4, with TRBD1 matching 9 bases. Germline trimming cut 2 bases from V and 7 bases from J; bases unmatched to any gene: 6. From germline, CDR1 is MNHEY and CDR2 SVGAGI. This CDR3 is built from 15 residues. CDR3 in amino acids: CASSYDTGGANIQYF. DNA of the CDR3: TGTGCCAGCAGTTACGATACAGGGGGCGCGAACATTCAGTACTTC.

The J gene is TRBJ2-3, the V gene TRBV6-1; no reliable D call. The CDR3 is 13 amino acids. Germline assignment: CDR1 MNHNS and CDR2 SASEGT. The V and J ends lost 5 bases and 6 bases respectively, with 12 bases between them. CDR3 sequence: CASSTTPSDTQYF. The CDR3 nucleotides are TGTGCCAGCAGTACCACACCGTCTGATACGCAGTATTTT.

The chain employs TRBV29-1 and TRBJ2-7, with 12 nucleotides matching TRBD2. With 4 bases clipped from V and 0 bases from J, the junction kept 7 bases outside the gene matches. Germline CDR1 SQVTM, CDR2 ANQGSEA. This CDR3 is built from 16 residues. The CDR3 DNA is TGCAGCGTTGTACTAGCGGGAGGCCTGAGCTCCTACGAGCAGTACTTC. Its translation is CSVVLAGGLSSYEQYF.

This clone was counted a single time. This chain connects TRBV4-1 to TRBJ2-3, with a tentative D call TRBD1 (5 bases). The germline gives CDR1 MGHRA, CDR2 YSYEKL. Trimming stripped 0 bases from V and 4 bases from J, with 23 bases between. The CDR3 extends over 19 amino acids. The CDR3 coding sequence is TGCGCCAGCAGCCAAGAAGTCTGGAGCGCGACAGTCTCACCAGATACGCAGTATTTT. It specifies CASSQEVWSATVSPDTQYF.

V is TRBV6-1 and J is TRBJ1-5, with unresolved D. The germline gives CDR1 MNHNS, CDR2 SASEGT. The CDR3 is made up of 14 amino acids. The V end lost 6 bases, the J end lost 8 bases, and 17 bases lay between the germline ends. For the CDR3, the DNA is TGTGCCAGCAGAGCCGACGGGGTTGGGAAGCCCCAGCATTTT. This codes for CASRADGVGKPQHF.

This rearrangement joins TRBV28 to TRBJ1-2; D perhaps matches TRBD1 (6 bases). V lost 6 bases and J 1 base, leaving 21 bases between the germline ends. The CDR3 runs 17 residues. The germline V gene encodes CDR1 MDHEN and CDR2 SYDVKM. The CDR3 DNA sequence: TGTGCCAGCAGCTATGGAGACCCGACAGGCGTTAACTATGGCTACACCTTC. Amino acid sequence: CASSYGDPTGVNYGYTF.

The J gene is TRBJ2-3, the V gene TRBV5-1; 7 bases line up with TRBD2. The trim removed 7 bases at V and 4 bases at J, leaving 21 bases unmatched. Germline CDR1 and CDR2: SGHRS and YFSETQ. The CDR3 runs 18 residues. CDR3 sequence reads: CASRPWALGRGLSDTQYF. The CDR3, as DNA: TGCGCCAGCCGCCCTTGGGCCCTCGGGCGGGGGTTATCAGATACGCAGTATTTT.

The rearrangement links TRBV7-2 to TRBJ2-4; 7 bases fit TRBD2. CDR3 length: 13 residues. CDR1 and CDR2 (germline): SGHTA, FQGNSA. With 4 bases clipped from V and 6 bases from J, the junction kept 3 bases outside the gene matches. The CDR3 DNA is TGTGCCAGCAGCTCAGGACTAGTAAACATTCAGTACTTC. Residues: CASSSGLVNIQYF.

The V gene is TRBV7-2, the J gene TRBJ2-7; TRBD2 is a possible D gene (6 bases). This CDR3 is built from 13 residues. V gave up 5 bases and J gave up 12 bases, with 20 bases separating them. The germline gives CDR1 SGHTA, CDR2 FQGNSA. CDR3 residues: CASSPIGSGPAYF. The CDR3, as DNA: TGTGCCAGCAGCCCAATTGGGAGCGGGCCTGCGTACTTC.

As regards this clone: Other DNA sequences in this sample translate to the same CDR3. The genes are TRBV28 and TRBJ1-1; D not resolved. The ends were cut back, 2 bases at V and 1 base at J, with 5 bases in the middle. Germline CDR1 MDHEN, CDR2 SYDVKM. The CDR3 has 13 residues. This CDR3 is CASSLEWNTEAFF. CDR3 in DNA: TGTGCCAGCAGTTTAGAGTGGAACACTGAAGCTTTCTTT.

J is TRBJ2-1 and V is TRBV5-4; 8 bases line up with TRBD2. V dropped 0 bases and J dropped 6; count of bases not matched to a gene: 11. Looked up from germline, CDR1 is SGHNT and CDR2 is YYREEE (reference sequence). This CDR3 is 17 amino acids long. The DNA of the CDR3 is TGTGCCAGCAGCTTGGCTAGCGGGTCCAAAGGAGGCAATGAGCAGTTCTTC. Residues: CASSLASGSKGGNEQFF.

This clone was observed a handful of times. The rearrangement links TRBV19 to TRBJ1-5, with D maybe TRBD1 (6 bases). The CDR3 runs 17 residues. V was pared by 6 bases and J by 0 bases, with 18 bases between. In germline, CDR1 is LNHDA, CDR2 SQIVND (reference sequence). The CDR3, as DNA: TGTGCCAGTAGGATTAGGGAGGGGGGGAATAGCAATCAGCCCCAGCATTTT. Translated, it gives CASRIREGGNSNQPQHF.

In DNA, the CDR3 is TGTGCCAGCAGCTTAGGGCAGGGGGCTTACGAGCAGTACTTC. Residues: CASSLGQGAYEQYF. This rearrangement joins TRBV7-9 to TRBJ2-5, with 8 bases lining up with TRBD1. The tail of the sequence fits TRBJ2-7 better, so the J call may be wrong. Per germline, CDR1 SEHNR and CDR2 FQNEAQ (reference sequence). The CDR3 is made up of 14 amino acids.

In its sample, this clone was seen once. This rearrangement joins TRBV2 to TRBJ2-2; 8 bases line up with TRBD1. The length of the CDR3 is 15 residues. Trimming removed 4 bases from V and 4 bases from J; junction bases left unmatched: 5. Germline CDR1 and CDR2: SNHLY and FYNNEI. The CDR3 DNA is TGTGCCAGCAGTGGACAGGGGTTAGGCACCGGGGAGCTGTTTTTT. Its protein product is CASSGQGLGTGELFF.